Listed below are T cell receptor beta chains from one sample, sequenced in a study of blood T cell repertoires in COVID-19. Clones were sequenced by immunoSEQ multiplex PCR, and TCRdb holds only the in-frame ones, with some missing. The sample contains approximately 17,000 clones, approximately 88% of which appear only once. Sequenced input: PBMCs or T cells enriched from blood (not recorded which). The receptors were sampled from a woman under 40 who had recovered from COVID-19. Both conserved end residues are part of each CDR3. Each record gives: D gene, clone size, J gene, V gene, CDR3 DNA, CDR3 protein. D genes are given only for firm matches. A clone size is listed for some rows: how often the clone was seen (once, few, many), or a class if it is expanded.

D: .; size: .; J: TRBJ2-5; V: TRBV7-2; DNA: TGTGCCAGCAGCTTAGCGTACGGGCTCCGTTCGGGGTACCAAGAGACCCAGTACTTC; CDR3: CASSLAYGLRSGYQETQYF
D: TRBD2; size: .; J: TRBJ2-7; V: TRBV3-1/TRBV3-2; DNA: TGTGCCAGCAGCCAAGATAGGCGGCGGGGGGAGCAGTACTTC; CDR3: CASSQDRRRGEQYF
D: TRBD1; size: .; J: TRBJ1-2; V: TRBV4-1; DNA: TGCGCCAGCAGCCAAGCTACAGGGGCTAACTATGGCTACACCTTC; CDR3: CASSQATGANYGYTF
D: TRBD1; size: .; J: TRBJ1-6; V: TRBV6-6; DNA: TGTGCCAGCACCCCGCAGGGGGCGGGGAATTCACCCCTCCACTTT; CDR3: CASTPQGAGNSPLHF
D: .; size: .; J: TRBJ2-7; V: TRBV6-1; DNA: TGTGCCAGCAGTGAATCCAACTACGAGCAGTACTTC; CDR3: CASSESNYEQYF
D: .; size: .; J: TRBJ1-1; V: TRBV11-2; DNA: TGTGCCAGCAGCCAAGGAGCACCAAACATGAACACTGAAGCTTTCTTT; CDR3: CASSQGAPNMNTEAFF
D: .; size: .; J: TRBJ1-5; V: TRBV23-1; DNA: TGCGCCAGCAGTCAACCAAACAGGGCTCACCTTAGCAATCAGCCCCAGCATTTT; CDR3: CASSQPNRAHLSNQPQHF
D: TRBD2; size: .; J: TRBJ2-1; V: TRBV5-1; DNA: TGCGCCAGCAGCTTGGTGGCTAGCGGGACGGACGACAATGAGCAGTTCTTC; CDR3: CASSLVASGTDDNEQFF
D: TRBD2; size: .; J: TRBJ2-7; V: TRBV19; DNA: TGTGCCAGTAGTATCGCCGGGACTAGCGGCTCCTACGAGCAGTACTTC; CDR3: CASSIAGTSGSYEQYF
D: TRBD1; size: once; J: TRBJ1-5; V: TRBV27; DNA: TGTGCCAGCAGCCCCTGGACAGGGGATAATCAGCCCCAGCATTTT; CDR3: CASSPWTGDNQPQHF
D: .; size: .; J: TRBJ2-1; V: TRBV3-1/TRBV3-2; DNA: TGTGCCAGCAGCCAAGAGCGGAATGAGCAGTTCTTC; CDR3: CASSQERNEQFF
D: TRBD1; size: .; J: TRBJ2-3; V: TRBV19; DNA: TGTGCCAGTAGAAGTCCCGGGACAGGCACAGATACGCAGTATTTT; CDR3: CASRSPGTGTDTQYF
D: .; size: .; J: TRBJ1-5; V: TRBV6-5; DNA: TGTGCCAGCAGTATGACAACGCCTAGCAATCAGCCCCAGCATTTT; CDR3: CASSMTTPSNQPQHF
D: TRBD2; size: .; J: TRBJ2-7; V: TRBV4-3; DNA: TGCGCCAGCAGCCAAGATAGCGGGGGCGACTCCTACGAGCAGTACTTC; CDR3: CASSQDSGGDSYEQYF
D: .; size: .; J: TRBJ1-3; V: TRBV18; DNA: TGTGCCAGCTCACAGGGGACTGGAAACACCATATATTTT; CDR3: CASSQGTGNTIYF
D: TRBD2; size: .; J: TRBJ2-5; V: TRBV6-5; DNA: TGTGCCAGCAGTTCCTCGGGGGGTTTCGAGACCCAGTACTTC; CDR3: CASSSSGGFETQYF
D: TRBD1; size: .; J: TRBJ1-1; V: TRBV19; DNA: TGTGCCTCCTACAGCAGGGGGCCCACTGAAGCTTTCTTT; CDR3: CASYSRGPTEAFF
D: TRBD2; size: .; J: TRBJ2-7; V: TRBV6-5; DNA: TGTGCCAGCAGTTCAAGGGGAGGGTCGAGGGACGAGCAGTACTTC; CDR3: CASSSRGGSRDEQYF
D: .; size: .; J: TRBJ2-3; V: TRBV11-2; DNA: TGTGCCAGCAGCGACCTAGGAGTAGATACGCAGTATTTT; CDR3: CASSDLGVDTQYF
D: TRBD2; size: .; J: TRBJ2-5; V: TRBV11-3; DNA: TGTGCCAGCAGCCTCATAACGAGCGGGGGCCAAGAGACCCAGTACTTC; CDR3: CASSLITSGGQETQYF
D: .; size: .; J: TRBJ1-2; V: TRBV19; DNA: TGTGCCAGCAATCAGGGGTGGGACTATGGCTACACCTTC; CDR3: CASNQGWDYGYTF
D: .; size: .; J: TRBJ2-2; V: TRBV19; DNA: TGTGCCAGTTCCCCCGTCGGAGGGGACACCGGGGAGCTGTTTTTT; CDR3: CASSPVGGDTGELFF
D: .; size: .; J: TRBJ1-1; V: TRBV4-3; DNA: TGCGCCAGCAGCCAAAGGGGTCTGAACACTGAAGCTTTCTTT; CDR3: CASSQRGLNTEAFF
D: .; size: few; J: TRBJ1-3; V: TRBV2; DNA: TGTGCCAGCAGTGCGGAGGGTTTGGGTGGAAACACCATATATTTT; CDR3: CASSAEGLGGNTIYF
D: TRBD2; size: .; J: TRBJ2-7; V: TRBV18; DNA: TGTGCCAGCTCACCACCGGGAGCGGGGGGCCACGAGCAGTACTTC; CDR3: CASSPPGAGGHEQYF
D: TRBD1; size: .; J: TRBJ1-2; V: TRBV28; DNA: TGTGCCAGCAGTTCCCAATCTGGGACAGGGACCTATGGCTACACCTTC; CDR3: CASSSQSGTGTYGYTF
D: TRBD1; size: once; J: TRBJ2-3; V: TRBV28; DNA: TGTGCCAGCACCGAAAAGGGAAACAGGGGCCCCCCAGATACGCAGTATTTT; CDR3: CASTEKGNRGPPDTQYF
D: .; size: .; J: TRBJ1-1; V: TRBV3-1/TRBV3-2; DNA: TGTGCCAGCAGGCGGGGGGGCAACACTGAAGCTTTCTTT; CDR3: CASRRGGNTEAFF
D: .; size: .; J: TRBJ2-7; V: TRBV21-1; DNA: TGTGCCAGCAGCAAAGCACGTAGGGGGCCTCCCTACGAGCAGTACTTC; CDR3: CASSKARRGPPYEQYF
D: TRBD1; size: .; J: TRBJ1-1; V: TRBV7-7; DNA: TGTGCCAGCAGCCCGAGGACAGGGAGAGGGCTTAGGGGAATGAACACTGAAGCTTTCTTT; CDR3: CASSPRTGRGLRGMNTEAFF
D: .; size: .; J: TRBJ2-5; V: TRBV6-5; DNA: TGTGCCAGCACAGGGGCCGCTCTAGAGACCCAGTACTTC; CDR3: CASTGAALETQYF
D: .; size: .; J: TRBJ1-5; V: TRBV28; DNA: TGTGCCAGCAGTCTGGGGGGGGCCCAGCATTTT; CDR3: CASSLGGAQHF
D: .; size: .; J: TRBJ1-2; V: TRBV3-1/TRBV3-2; DNA: TGTGCCAGCACTTGGGGGGAACTAAACTATGGCTACACCTTC; CDR3: CASTWGELNYGYTF
D: TRBD1; size: .; J: TRBJ2-3; V: TRBV10-3; DNA: TGTGCCATCAGGCAGGGGGCGAGCACAGATACGCAGTATTTT; CDR3: CAIRQGASTDTQYF
D: .; size: .; J: TRBJ2-5; V: TRBV5-1; DNA: TGCGCCAGCAGCTCTGACAACCAAGAGACCCAGTACTTC; CDR3: CASSSDNQETQYF
D: .; size: .; J: TRBJ2-3; V: TRBV15; DNA: TGTGCCACCAGCAGAGATTGGCAGGGTTTGGATACGCAGTATTTT; CDR3: CATSRDWQGLDTQYF
D: TRBD2; size: .; J: TRBJ2-4; V: TRBV5-1; DNA: TGCGCCAGCAGCTTGGAGCGACTAGCGGGGGGTAAAAACATTCAGTACTTC; CDR3: CASSLERLAGGKNIQYF
D: .; size: few; J: TRBJ1-1; V: TRBV19; DNA: TGTGCCAGTACCTCTAAGGCTGGCAGGCCCACTGAAGCTTTCTTT; CDR3: CASTSKAGRPTEAFF
D: .; size: .; J: TRBJ2-2; V: TRBV2; DNA: TGTGCCAGCAGTGATTTAACGGGACAGAACACCGGGGAGCTGTTTTTT; CDR3: CASSDLTGQNTGELFF
D: .; size: .; J: TRBJ2-3; V: TRBV19; DNA: TGTGCCAGTAGTATAGGGACTTTTACAGATACGCAGTATTTT; CDR3: CASSIGTFTDTQYF
D: TRBD1; size: once; J: TRBJ2-7; V: TRBV9; DNA: TGTGCCAGCAGCGTAGGACTGAGGGCTCAGATGACGGGACAGGCTTCCTACGAGCAGTACTTC; CDR3: CASSVGLRAQMTGQASYEQYF
D: TRBD1; size: once; J: TRBJ1-5; V: TRBV15; DNA: TGTGCCACCAGCAGAGCGACAGGGAGGAGCAATCAGCCCCAGCATTTT; CDR3: CATSRATGRSNQPQHF
D: TRBD1; size: few; J: TRBJ2-3; V: TRBV7-8; DNA: TGTGCCAGCAGCCGAGTACACCGACCCCCCGGGACAGGGAAGGGAGTCACAGATACGCAGTATTTT; CDR3: CASSRVHRPPGTGKGVTDTQYF
D: .; size: .; J: TRBJ1-4; V: TRBV4-3; DNA: TGCGCCAGCAGACAAGTGCGGGGGGGGAATGAAAAACTGTTTTTT; CDR3: CASRQVRGGNEKLFF
D: TRBD2; size: .; J: TRBJ2-3; V: TRBV3-1/TRBV3-2; DNA: TGTGCCAGCAGCCAAGAAGGAGCGGGGGGGCTCACAGATACGCAGTATTTT; CDR3: CASSQEGAGGLTDTQYF
D: TRBD1; size: few; J: TRBJ2-1; V: TRBV13; DNA: TGTGCCAGCAGCATAACAGGGGGTGAGCAGTTCTTC; CDR3: CASSITGGEQFF
D: TRBD1; size: .; J: TRBJ1-2; V: TRBV6-2/TRBV6-3; DNA: TGTGCCAGCAGCCAGCCGGGACAGTATGGCTACACCTTC; CDR3: CASSQPGQYGYTF
D: .; size: .; J: TRBJ1-1; V: TRBV5-1; DNA: TGCGCCAGCAGCTCGGGACAATTGAACACTGAAGCTTTCTTT; CDR3: CASSSGQLNTEAFF
D: .; size: .; J: TRBJ1-1; V: TRBV5-4; DNA: TGTGCCAGCAGCCCGAGGTTGGTGAACACTGAAGCTTTCTTT; CDR3: CASSPRLVNTEAFF
D: .; size: .; J: TRBJ1-5; V: TRBV7-6; DNA: TGTGCCAGCAGCTTAGGGATCAGGGGTAGCAATCAGCCCCAGCATTTT; CDR3: CASSLGIRGSNQPQHF
D: TRBD2; size: .; J: TRBJ2-3; V: TRBV30; DNA: TGTGCCTGGAGTCTACCGGGACTAGCGGATTTGGCAGATACGCAGTATTTT; CDR3: CAWSLPGLADLADTQYF
D: .; size: .; J: TRBJ1-5; V: TRBV7-2; DNA: TGTGCCAGCAGCTTGGGACTATATCAGCCCCAGCATTTT; CDR3: CASSLGLYQPQHF